These T cell receptor beta chains were read from a single sample in a study of T cell responses to AZD1222 COVID-19 vaccine. Measured with immunoSEQ multiplex PCR; TCRdb has only the in-frame clones, and not every one. The profile shows 89,000 or so clones, just over 85% of them singletons. The sequencing here drew on peripheral blood, taken on day 0 of AZD1222 vaccination. These receptors all stem from an adult in good health. Each CDR3 is given with its conserved first and last residue. Each record gives: V gene, CDR3 protein.

V gene: TRBV5-5
CDR3 protein: CASSLEGQFPYNEQFF

V gene: TRBV29-1
CDR3 protein: CSVDNLNTGELFF

V gene: TRBV30
CDR3 protein: CASSRGNNYEQYF

V gene: TRBV5-5
CDR3 protein: CASSPGQETQYF

V gene: TRBV11-1
CDR3 protein: CASSSSQYNEQFF

V gene: TRBV11-3
CDR3 protein: CASSLDEWRGETEAFF

V gene: TRBV19
CDR3 protein: CASSMDSQKGKNIQYF

V gene: TRBV25-1
CDR3 protein: CASSEESMRKLFF

V gene: TRBV7-3
CDR3 protein: CASSVGATGEQYF

V gene: TRBV6-5
CDR3 protein: CASSYRSSGNEQFF

V gene: TRBV6-6
CDR3 protein: CASSYWEADEQYF